This T cell receptor (beta chain) is from a study of regulatory T cells in long-lasting Graves disease. Points from the study as a whole: When disease was persistent, TRBV28, TRBJ1-2 and TRBJ2-5 were the favored segments.

The time point is: persistent/refractory GD, antithyroid drugs over 5 years with positive TRAb. From RNA extracted from PBMCs, the TCR library was made. The diagnosis of Graves' disease used American Thyroid Association guidelines. With iRepertoire HTBI primers and Arm-PCR of CDR3 regions, TCR beta libraries were built. In the study's own analysis: Identification of gene segments yielded over 60 TRBV and about 14 TRBJ across samples. TCRdb re-analysed the multiplex PCR reads in MiXCR, keeping a single row per CDR3 protein. For this entry, the V and J calls and clone size follow TCRdb and not the study's own pipeline. Of 400,000 to 500,000 distinct CDR3 sequences in the sample, around 20% were seen once. This clonotype was found many times. Antigen: not known. J gave up 3 bases and V 2 bases, and 7 bases lay outside the gene matches. CDR1 and CDR2 from the germline V gene are MNHEY and SVGEGT. The CDR3 has 16 amino acids.

The clonotype originates from a female donor with Graves disease. The chain couples TRBV6-2 or TRBV6-3 to TRBJ2-5; 9 bases agree with TRBD2. This material consisted of peripheral blood mononuclear cells (PBMCs), taken when the disease was refractory, from a patient treated with antithyroid drugs. CDR3 nucleotide sequence: TGTGCCAGCAGTTACCTTCCCGCTAGCGGGGAAGAGACCCAGTACTTC. As protein: CASSYLPASGEETQYF.